This TCR beta chain came from a study of cytomegalovirus exposure and HLA in healthy donors (dated by TCRdb to 2016 to 2017). Background for the entire study: An earlier analysis of roughly 500 of the donors reported 276 Gb of sequence data and around 110 million unique TCR beta sequences obtained from around 190 million T cells. A later genetic analysis took genome-wide SNP genotypes for about three fifths of the 666 donors and used that subset as a discovery cohort. A later analysis re-examined previously published TCR beta repertoires from just over 650 donors and added high-resolution HLA genotyping to investigate patterns of TCR occurrence. Alongside the repertoire data, information on donor age, sex, ethnicity and CMV serostatus was compiled. In an earlier analysis of about 590 of the donors, high-throughput TCR beta sequencing was used to judge whether each TCR beta V gene segment behaved as functional or pseudogenic. Every repertoire in the discovery cohort had been generated on one and the same sequencing platform. Using immunosequencing, the study profiled T cell repertoires from about 620 subjects and related those repertoires to cytomegalovirus serostatus. About five DR-DQ haplotypes were handled as single units for association and clustering, since linkage in the cohort was strong. Across roughly 420 genotyped donors of the cohort, an average of 235,054 unique TCR beta nucleotide sequences per donor were sequenced, and roughly 20% of those sequences were non-productive. A separate validation cohort of approximately 130 different subjects was used in addition to the approximately 610-subject first cohort. The study aimed to test whether signatures of past pathogen exposure could be identified by cataloging public T cell receptors. High-throughput TCR immunosequencing, statistical association of individual TCRs with disease status, and machine learning were combined to predict cytomegalovirus infection status. Class I and class II HLA loci were covered by the typing at four-digit resolution. Rather than drawing on any new phenotypic data, the later analysis identified candidate immune exposures from TCR beta sequences and the way those sequences occurred across donors. The genetic ancestry cluster associated with self-reported Caucasian donors included 65% to 90% of the approximately 410 genotyped donors. Approximately 300 gigabases of sequencing data and 70 million to 100 million unique TCR sequences were included in an early release covering roughly 600 HLA-typed donors. The number of donors typed differed by locus, with roughly 620-640 for A, B, C, DRB1 and DQB1, more than 500 for DQA1, about 610 for DPA1, and 472 for DPB1. Overall results and qualifications from the work: Because the 87-base-pair reads could not distinguish some IMGT-functional V segments, including TRBV6-2 and TRBV6-3, those segments were excluded. CMV serostatus was the only immune exposure information available for the cohort. In an earlier analysis of approximately 590 of the donors, most TCR beta V segments appeared in productive rearrangements about 87% or about 30% of the time, broadly matching IMGT annotations. In a later analysis, most CMV-associated TCR beta chains were found to appear HLA-restricted, with HLA associations seemingly driven largely by CMV exposure. The classifier was reported to diagnose cytomegalovirus status with high specificity and sensitivity in both the original cohort and the validation cohort. The sequencing pipeline was judged likely to have produced a cluster of highly shared sequence variants as a technical artifact. A total of 150 or so TCR beta chains were listed by the study as associated with cytomegalovirus. In a later genetic analysis, a missense DCLRE1C variant was associated with V-gene and J-gene trimming of TCR beta chains, and the association was replicated in an independent cohort. A later analysis found that HLA-associated TCR beta chains were more clonally expanded and had lower generation probabilities than equally common non-associated chains. A few of the identified cytomegalovirus-associated TCR beta chains were confirmed in vitro to be specific for cytomegalovirus antigens. It was suggested by the authors that the approach could potentially be generalized to other disease states and immunological phenotypes. Only TCR beta chains were sequenced in this cohort, and the absence of alpha or paired-chain data limited detectable features. A further reported finding was that TCR beta sequences accurately predicted the HLA-A and HLA-B alleles for most subjects in the first cohort. In a later analysis, 15,000 to 20,000 TCR beta sequences were associated with specific HLA alleles at a false discovery rate of 0.05. When HLA alleles, especially DR and DQ, strongly co-occurred, TCR associations were difficult to assign to individual alleles. In a later analysis, the rate of TCR association differed among HLA loci, with DRB1 alleles having the most associated TCRs and HLA-C alleles having the fewest. Sequencing depth was assumed to be roughly uniform across donors in the presence/absence analyses, though that assumption may not hold. Across donors, most TCR sequences were observed very rarely, whereas some public TCRs were present in many individuals. Compared with the approximately 700-donor mean, donors in an Asian-associated ancestry cluster had fewer N-insertions in productive TCRs, according to a later genetic analysis. Because counts were too low, roughly 16 rarely observed V segments, including chromosome 9 orphons, were excluded from the earlier analysis of some 590 of the donors. Linkage disequilibrium might explain the correlated functional status among segregating V segments, but an unknown experimental factor could not be ruled out. A later analysis reported that several top co-occurrence clusters appeared linked to parvovirus B19, influenza, CMV and Epstein-Barr virus. Because HLA typing was unavailable for some donors at each locus, only the typed subset was used in association tests.

The cohort consisted of approximately 670 healthy bone marrow donors. At the time of sampling, every cohort member was nominally healthy, though immune exposures that went unrecorded were likely present. The donor was CMV seropositive and was included in the group of 250 to 350 seropositive cohort members. Every donor gave a peripheral blood sample, and the peripheral blood mononuclear cells from that sample were used for TCR beta sequencing. The Qiagen DNeasy Blood Extraction Kit was used to extract genomic DNA from the blood cell samples. The library relied on the immunoSEQ multiplex PCR assay. The multiplex PCR relied on a mix of 60 forward primers for TCR Vbeta segments and 13 reverse primers for TCR Jbeta segments. The CDR3 region of rearranged TCR beta genes was amplified from genomic DNA by a multiplex PCR assay. On the Illumina HiSeq System, the amplified TCR beta libraries were sequenced as 87-base-pair reads. As for the original processing: In a later analysis, tens of millions of unique TCR beta chains were counted across the roughly 670 repertoires, and roughly 11 million of these chains were shared by at least two donors. Raw reads were error-corrected and collapsed into unique sequences with a nearest-neighbor algorithm that merged closely related sequences to remove PCR and sequencing errors. To assign V, D and J gene segments, CDR3 sequences were aligned to IMGT reference sequences. For a sequence to be retained, at least a six-nucleotide match to both a V gene segment and a J gene segment was required. Rearrangements were classified as productive when the CDR3 lacked stop codons and remained in frame with V and J, and all other rearrangements were classified as non-productive. CDR3 was defined according to IMGT convention as the region running from the second conserved V-encoded cysteine to the conserved J-encoded phenylalanine. The earlier analysis of 450 to 750 of the donors excluded any sequence lacking an unambiguous match to a single V gene segment. An earlier analysis of a few hundred of the donors classified V segments as functional when productive rearrangements were above 56.7% and as segregating when the standard deviation between donors was above 5%. To diagnose cytomegalovirus status from the catalog of TCR beta chain sequences, a statistical classification framework was built. In a later analysis, V and J genes were assigned by comparing TCR nucleotide sequences against IMGT/GENE-DB human TR gene sequences. A later analysis assigned CDR3 sequences and most-parsimonious VDJ recombination scenarios with the TCRdist pipeline. In a later analysis, every TCR beta chain was defined by the combination of its CDR3 amino acid sequence and its V-gene family, and reads without a unique V-gene family were dropped. A later analysis removed 592 highly shared, low-generation-probability nucleotide sequences to deal with suspected cross-contamination and a sequencing artifact. A later analysis calculated a clonal expansion index for each public chain from normalized within-repertoire ranks of inferred template counts. Generation probabilities in a later analysis came from a VDJ recombination model fitted to out-of-frame rearrangements, and those results were checked against IGoR. Hypergeometric tests were used in a later analysis to score TCR-TCR, TCR-HLA and TCR-CMV co-occurrence, with a repertoire-size bias correction applied to the TCR pairs. In a later analysis, false discovery rates were estimated by permuting HLA or CMV assignments 20 times. In a later analysis, co-occurring TCRs were grouped with DBSCAN, and TCRdist sequence similarity was added when clustering was performed within HLA-allele-positive subsets. Repertoires with fewer than 30,000 or more than 120,000 public chains were left out of co-occurrence clustering, as were five repertoires with anomalous nucleotide sharing. TCRdb retrieved this table from immuneACCESS and kept in-frame rearrangements only. Not all clones are present; in checked studies, unresolved V genes account for under half, and no reason is known for the remainder. The DNA gave D and trimming, while V, J and clone size come from that table. The sample contains 40,000 to 55,000 clones, less than 85% of them found a single time. Approximately 7.6% of the sample lies in the top ten.

In the case of this clone: What this receptor recognizes is not known. Nothing much larger sits one base from this clone, and base qualities are not available.

Counted from cysteine to phenylalanine, this CDR3 has 14 amino acids. Here the CDR3 DNA is all that survives: 42 bases in frame from base 1. From the germline V gene, CDR1 is SGHRS and CDR2 is YFSETQ. The junction shows trimming of 0 bases on V and 2 bases on J, plus 3 bases between the germline ends. Sequences were obtained from PBMCs. The chain is made from TRBV5-1 and TRBJ2-6, with no confident D gene call. This clonotype was obtained from a man aged 30 to 45 in good health and CMV-seropositive. For the CDR3, the sequence is CASSLDTGANVLTF. The nucleotides are TGCGCCAGCAGCTTGGATACTGGGGCCAACGTCCTGACTTTC.